The TCR beta chain under discussion was sequenced for a study of cytomegalovirus exposure and HLA in healthy donors. The PCR was carried out with 60 Vbeta primers and 13 Jbeta primers. Produced via immunoSEQ multiplex PCR; TCRdb's table is partial and in-frame only. In total, the table holds tens of thousands of clones. The clonotype was recovered from a man younger than 45 in good health and CMV-seronegative. The source material was PBMCs.

The chain's CDR3 is CASSLERQVNSPLHF. CDR3 DNA: TGCGCCAGCAGCTTGGAGCGGCAGGTTAATTCACCCCTCCACTTT. The chain has TRBV5-1 and TRBJ1-6; no definite D call. The CDR3 covers 15 residues. Trimming cost V 0 bases and J 6 bases, with 10 bases left between them. Germline loops: CDR1 SGHRS, CDR2 YFSETQ.